This T cell receptor (beta chain) was retrieved from a study of T cells after yellow fever vaccination. Study-wide context: Preparing low-cell-number fractions relied on SMART-Seq v4 Ultra Low Input.

Notes on this clonotype: The antigen remains unidentified.

V was clipped by 0 bases and J by 2 bases, with 3 bases between them. The CDR3 is made up of 13 amino acids. Germline V lookup: CDR1 LNHDA, CDR2 SQIVND (reference sequence). Each CDR3 protein gets one entry after TCRdb re-called the 5' RACE reads with MiXCR. The repertoire consists of more than 300,000 distinct CDR3 sequences, with 6.8% occurring once and the leading ten covering around 17%. General study points: Reappearance after the booster was seen for most primary-vaccination clones, at 95% to 97% CD4 and about 90% CD8. Only a small proportion of the clonotypes turned up in both the CD4 and the CD8 compartments, likely arising from convergent recombination.

The TCR sequence derives from a man younger than 35 who received the YFV17D yellow fever vaccine. Sequencing used PBMCs, obtained 45 days after the first yellow fever vaccination. V usage is TRBV19 and J usage is TRBJ2-3; D is unclear. The CDR3 spells CASSIEHTDTQYF. The CDR3 coding sequence is TGTGCCAGTAGTATAGAACACACAGATACGCAGTATTTT.